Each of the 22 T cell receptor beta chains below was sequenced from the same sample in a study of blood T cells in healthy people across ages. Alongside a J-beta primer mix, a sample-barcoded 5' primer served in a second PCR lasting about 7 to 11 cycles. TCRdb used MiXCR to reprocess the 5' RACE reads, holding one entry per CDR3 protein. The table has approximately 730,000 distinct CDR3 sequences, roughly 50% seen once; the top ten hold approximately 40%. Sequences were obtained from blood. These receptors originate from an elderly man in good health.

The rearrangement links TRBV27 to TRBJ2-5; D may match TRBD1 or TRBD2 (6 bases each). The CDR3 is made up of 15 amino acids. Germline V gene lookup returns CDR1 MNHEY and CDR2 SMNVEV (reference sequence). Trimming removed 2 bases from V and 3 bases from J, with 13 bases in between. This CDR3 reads CASSLLGGGEETQYF. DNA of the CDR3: TGTGCCAGCAGTTTACTGGGGGGCGGAGAAGAGACCCAGTACTTC.

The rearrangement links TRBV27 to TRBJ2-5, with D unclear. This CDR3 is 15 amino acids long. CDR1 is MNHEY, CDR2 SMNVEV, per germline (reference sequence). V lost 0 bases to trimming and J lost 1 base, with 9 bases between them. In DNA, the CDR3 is TGTGCCAGCAGTTTATCGGGCAGAGGCCAAGAGACCCAGTACTTC. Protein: CASSLSGRGQETQYF.

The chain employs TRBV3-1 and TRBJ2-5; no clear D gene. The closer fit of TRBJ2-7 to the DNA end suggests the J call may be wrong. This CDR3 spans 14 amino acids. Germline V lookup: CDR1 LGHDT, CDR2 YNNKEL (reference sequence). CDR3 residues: CASRPTVHAYEQYF. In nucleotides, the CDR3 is TGTGCCAGCAGACCCACAGTCCATGCCTACGAGCAGTACTTC.

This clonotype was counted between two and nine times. CDR3 coding DNA: TGTGCCAGCAGAGGAGTATGGCGGGCAGATACGCAGTATTTT. It encodes CASRGVWRADTQYF. The V gene is TRBV11-2, the J gene TRBJ2-3; tentative D call: TRBD2 (5 bases). The length of the CDR3 is 14 residues. V lost 6 bases and J 4 bases, leaving 14 bases between the germline ends. CDR1 and CDR2 from the germline V gene are SGHAT and FQNNGV.

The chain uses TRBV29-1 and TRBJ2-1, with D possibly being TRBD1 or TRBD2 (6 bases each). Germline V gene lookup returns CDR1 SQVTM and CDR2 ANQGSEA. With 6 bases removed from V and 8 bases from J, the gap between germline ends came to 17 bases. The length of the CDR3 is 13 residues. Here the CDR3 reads CSVGGLVGYEQFF. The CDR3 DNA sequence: TGCAGCGTCGGGGGCTTAGTAGGCTATGAGCAGTTCTTC.

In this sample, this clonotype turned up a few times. The CDR3: CAISVRQGWDEQYF. The CDR3, as DNA: TGTGCCATCAGTGTGAGACAGGGTTGGGACGAGCAGTACTTC. The chain combines TRBV10-3 with TRBJ2-5; TRBD1 matches 7 bases. The tail of the sequence fits TRBJ2-7 better, so the J call may be wrong. The CDR3 contains 14 residues. Germline V lookup: CDR1 ENHRY, CDR2 SYGVKD.

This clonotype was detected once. The chain's CDR3 is CSARGPGLAGNEQYF. The CDR3 DNA sequence: TGCAGTGCTAGAGGTCCGGGACTAGCGGGAAATGAGCAGTACTTC. The chain links TRBV20-1 to TRBJ2-7; TRBD2 matches 13 bases. The CDR3 sequence is 15 residues long. Trimming cost V 1 base and J 7 bases; bases outside gene matches: 7. Germline V gene lookup returns CDR1 DFQATT and CDR2 SNEGSKA (reference sequence).

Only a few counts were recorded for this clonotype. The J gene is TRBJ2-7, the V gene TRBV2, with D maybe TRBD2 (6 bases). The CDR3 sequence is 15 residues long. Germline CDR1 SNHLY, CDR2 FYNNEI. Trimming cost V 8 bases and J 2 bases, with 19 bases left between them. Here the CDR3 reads CASSRAAGIPYEQYF. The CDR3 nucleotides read TGTGCCAGCTCACGAGCAGCGGGCATTCCCTACGAGCAGTACTTC.

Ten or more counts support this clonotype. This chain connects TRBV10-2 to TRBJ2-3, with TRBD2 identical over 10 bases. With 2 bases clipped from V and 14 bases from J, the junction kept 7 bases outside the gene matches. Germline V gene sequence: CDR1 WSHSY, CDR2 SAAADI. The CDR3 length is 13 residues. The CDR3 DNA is TGCGCCAGCAGTGAGAGGGAGAGCGGGAGGGGGTATTTT. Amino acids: CASSERESGRGYF.

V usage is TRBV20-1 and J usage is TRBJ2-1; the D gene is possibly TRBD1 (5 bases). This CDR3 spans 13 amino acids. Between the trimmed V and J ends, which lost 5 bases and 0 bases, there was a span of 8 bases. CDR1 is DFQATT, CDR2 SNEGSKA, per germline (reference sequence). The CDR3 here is CSAPGRSYNEQFF. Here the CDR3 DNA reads TGCAGTGCTCCAGGGCGCTCCTACAATGAGCAGTTCTTC.

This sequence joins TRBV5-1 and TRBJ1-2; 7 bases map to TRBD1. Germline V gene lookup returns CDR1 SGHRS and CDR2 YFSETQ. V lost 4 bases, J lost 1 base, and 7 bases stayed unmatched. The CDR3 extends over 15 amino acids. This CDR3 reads CASSRQGEINYGYTF. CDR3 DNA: TGCGCCAGCAGCCGCCAGGGGGAAATTAACTATGGCTACACCTTC.

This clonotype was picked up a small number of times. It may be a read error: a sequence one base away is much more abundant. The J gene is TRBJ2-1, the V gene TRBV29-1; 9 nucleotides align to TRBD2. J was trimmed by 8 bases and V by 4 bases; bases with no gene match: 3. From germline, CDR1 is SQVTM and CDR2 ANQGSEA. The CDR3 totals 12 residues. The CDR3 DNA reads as TGCAGCGTTGGGGGCGGGGGGGATGAGCAGTTCTTC. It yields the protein CSVGGGGDEQFF.

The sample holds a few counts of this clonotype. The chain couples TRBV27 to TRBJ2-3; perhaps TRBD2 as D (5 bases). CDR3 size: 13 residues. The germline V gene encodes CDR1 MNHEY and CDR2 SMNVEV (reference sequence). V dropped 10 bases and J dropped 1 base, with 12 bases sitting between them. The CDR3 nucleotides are TGTGCCACCGCGAGGGCGGGCACAGATACGCAGTATTTT. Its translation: CATARAGTDTQYF.

The CDR3 spells CASRLAGASYNEQFF. CDR3 coding DNA: TGCGCCAGCAGGCTAGCGGGAGCCTCCTACAATGAGCAGTTCTTC. The chain is built from TRBV5-1 and TRBJ2-1, with TRBD2 matching 10 bases. This CDR3 has 15 residues. After removal of 5 bases from V and 0 bases from J, the junction contained 2 bases not matched to a gene. From germline, CDR1 is SGHRS and CDR2 YFSETQ.

CDR3 region: CASSYLGYRAYF. The CDR3, as DNA: TGTGCCAGCAGTTACTTAGGCTATCGCGCGTATTTT. V and J are TRBV6-2 or TRBV6-3 and TRBJ2-3; no clear D. Trimming shortened V by 1 base and J by 14 bases, and 13 bases separated the two germline ends. The CDR3 loop spans 12 amino acids. Germline-derived CDR1 and CDR2 are MNHEY and SVGEGT.

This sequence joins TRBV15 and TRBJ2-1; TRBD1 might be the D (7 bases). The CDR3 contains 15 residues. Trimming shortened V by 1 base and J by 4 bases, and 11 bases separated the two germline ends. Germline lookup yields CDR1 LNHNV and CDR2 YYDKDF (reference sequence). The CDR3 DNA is TGTGCCACCAGCAGAGGTCCAGGGGGGTACAATGAGCAGTTCTTC. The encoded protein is CATSRGPGGYNEQFF. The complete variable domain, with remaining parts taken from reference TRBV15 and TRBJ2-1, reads DAMVIQNPRYQVTQFGKPVTLSCSQTLNHNVMYWYQQKSSQAPKLLFHYYDKDFNNEADTPDNFQSRRPNTSFCFLDIRSPGLGDTAMYLCATSRGPGGYNEQFFGPGTRLTVL.

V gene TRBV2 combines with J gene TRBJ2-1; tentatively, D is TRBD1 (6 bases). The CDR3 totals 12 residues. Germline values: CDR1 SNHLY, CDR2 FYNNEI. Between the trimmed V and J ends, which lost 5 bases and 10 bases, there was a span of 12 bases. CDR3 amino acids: CASSYQGKEQFF. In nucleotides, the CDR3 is TGTGCCAGCAGTTACCAGGGGAAAGAGCAGTTCTTC.

Here the CDR3 DNA reads TGCAGCGTTGAAGGAGCAGGGATTGAGCAGTTCTTC. Protein: CSVEGAGIEQFF. The J gene is TRBJ2-1, the V gene TRBV29-1; a possible D gene is TRBD1 (5 bases). There are 12 residues in the CDR3. Germline V gene sequence: CDR1 SQVTM, CDR2 ANQGSEA. V gave up 1 base and J gave up 9 bases, with 10 bases separating them.

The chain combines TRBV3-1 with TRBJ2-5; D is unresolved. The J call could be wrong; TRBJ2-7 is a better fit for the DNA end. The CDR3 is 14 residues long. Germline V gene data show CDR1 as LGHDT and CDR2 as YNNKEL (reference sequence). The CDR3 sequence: CASSQRRASYEQYF. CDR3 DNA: TGTGCCAGCAGCCAGCGTCGGGCCTCCTACGAGCAGTACTTC.

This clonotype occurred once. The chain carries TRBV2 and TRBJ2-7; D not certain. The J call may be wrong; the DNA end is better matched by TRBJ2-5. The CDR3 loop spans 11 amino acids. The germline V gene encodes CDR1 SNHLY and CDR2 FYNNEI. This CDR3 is CASKIRETQYF. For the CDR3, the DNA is TGTGCCAGCAAGATTCGGGAGACCCAGTACTTC.

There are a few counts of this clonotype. This chain's CDR3 is CAISEAETQYF. DNA of the CDR3: TGTGCCATCAGTGAGGCAGAGACCCAGTACTTC. The chain recombines TRBV10-3 with TRBJ2-4; D gene uncertain. The DNA end is more similar to TRBJ2-5, so the J call may be wrong. The CDR3 spans 11 residues. Looked up from germline, CDR1 is ENHRY and CDR2 is SYGVKD.

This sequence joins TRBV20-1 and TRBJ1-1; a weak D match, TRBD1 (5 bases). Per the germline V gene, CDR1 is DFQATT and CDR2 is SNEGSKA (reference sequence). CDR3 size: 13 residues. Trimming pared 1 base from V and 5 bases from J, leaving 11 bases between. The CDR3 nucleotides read TGCAGTGCTAGAGTAGTGGGGGGAACTGAAGCTTTCTTT. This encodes CSARVVGGTEAFF.